The source of this T cell receptor (beta chain) is a study of OX40 agonist ivuxolimab in advanced cancers. Study as a whole: Among those treated, three patients had partial responses, one with hepatocellular carcinoma and two with cutaneous melanoma.

The sample holds one count of this clone. What it binds is unknown. Germline CDR1 is MNHEY and CDR2 is SMNVEV (reference sequence). The length of the CDR3 is 18 residues. Losses at the gene ends were 5 bases for V and 6 bases for J; bases not matched to a gene: 18. Study-wide results and limits: Low normalized T-cell clonal expansion also characterized some of the nonresponders. Researchers report that CD8+ T cells had, on average, more expanded clones than CD4+. In the 0.1 to 3.0 mg/kg range, CD4+ and CD8+ blood T cells had expanded clonally by week 6.

This table comes from immunoSEQ multiplex PCR, and its TCRdb copy is limited to in-frame clones, with some not included. Among tens of thousands of clones, 80% to 85% were seen once, and the ten largest hold around 23%. The chain links TRBV27 to TRBJ2-1; 8 positions agree with TRBD1. The sample consisted of CD4+ or CD8+ T cells sorted from blood, taken in a trial of the OX40 agonist ivuxolimab. This TCR came from an adult with an advanced solid tumor such as melanoma, head and neck, liver or kidney cancer. The CDR3 region is CASSPDPLDRGVLNEQFF. CDR3 nucleotide sequence: TGTGCCAGCAGTCCCGACCCCCTCGACAGGGGTGTTCTCAATGAGCAGTTCTTC.